Listed below are T cell receptor beta chains from one sample, sequenced in a study of response to subunit inactivated influenza vaccine. TCRdb analysed the RT-PCR reads with MiXCR anew, one entry per CDR3 protein. This table holds 450,000 to 600,000 distinct CDR3 sequences, 16% found once. The sample in question was CD4+ T cells sorted from PBMCs, obtained 23 months after vaccination. The source of these receptors is a man aged 45 to 75 who received an inactivated influenza vaccine. Both conserved end residues are part of each CDR3. The D gene is left open where the match is weak. Clone size is given for some rows only: seen once, a few or many times, or a class if the clone is expanded.

size: NA
V: TRBV30
J: TRBJ1-1
D: TRBD1
DNA: TGTGCCTGGAGTTTCGACAGGGGGCGCTTAGCTTTCTTT
CDR3: CAWSFDRGRLAFF

size: NA
V: TRBV15
J: TRBJ2-2
D: TRBD2
DNA: TGTGCCACCAGCAGGGGACTAGCGGGAGCCGGGGAGCTGTTTTTT
CDR3: CATSRGLAGAGELFF

size: many
V: TRBV29-1
J: TRBJ1-2
D: NA
DNA: TGCAGCGTTGACAGGGATGGCTACACCTTC
CDR3: CSVDRDGYTF

size: NA
V: TRBV30
J: TRBJ2-3
D: TRBD2
DNA: TGTGCCTGGAGGCACGGGACTAGGAGGTCAGATACGCAGTATTTT
CDR3: CAWRHGTRRSDTQYF

size: NA
V: TRBV11-2
J: TRBJ2-1
D: TRBD2
DNA: TGTGCCAGCAGCTCCCAAGCGGGGGGGCGATACAATGAGCAGTTCTTC
CDR3: CASSSQAGGRYNEQFF

size: NA
V: TRBV20-1
J: TRBJ2-5
D: TRBD1
DNA: TGCAGTGCTAGTCCCCTCGGGACAGGGGGCTTGTACGAGGAGACCCAGTACTTC
CDR3: CSASPLGTGGLYEETQYF

size: few
V: TRBV5-6
J: TRBJ2-7
D: TRBD1
DNA: TGTGCCAGCAGTAGACAGGGCGTTATCTACGAGCAGTACTTC
CDR3: CASSRQGVIYEQYF

size: NA
V: TRBV29-1
J: TRBJ2-7
D: TRBD2
DNA: TGCAGCGTTGAATCCCGGGAGGGACGCGAGCAGTACTTC
CDR3: CSVESREGREQYF

size: NA
V: TRBV6-1
J: TRBJ1-2
D: NA
DNA: TGTGCCAGCAGTGAAAGTTGGTATGGCTACACCTTC
CDR3: CASSESWYGYTF

size: many
V: TRBV27
J: TRBJ1-5
D: NA
DNA: TGTGCCAGCAGTCCCTCGTGGGGCAATCAGCCCCAGCATTTT
CDR3: CASSPSWGNQPQHF

size: few
V: TRBV7-8
J: TRBJ1-2
D: NA
DNA: TGTGCCAGCAGCTTAAGCCAGCTGGGACTGGACTATGGCTACACCTTC
CDR3: CASSLSQLGLDYGYTF

size: few
V: TRBV7-9
J: TRBJ2-4
D: NA
DNA: TGTGCCAGCAGCTTAGTTTCTGGGTTAAAAAACATTCAGTACTTC
CDR3: CASSLVSGLKNIQYF

size: NA
V: TRBV18
J: TRBJ2-5
D: NA
DNA: TGTGCCAGCTCGTTCTGGGCTGGGGAGACCCAGTACTTC
CDR3: CASSFWAGETQYF

size: few
V: TRBV7-2
J: TRBJ2-1
D: TRBD1
DNA: TGTGCCAGCAGCCGCCCGTGGGGACAGCCCTACAATGAGCAGTTCTTC
CDR3: CASSRPWGQPYNEQFF

size: few
V: TRBV14
J: TRBJ2-3
D: NA
DNA: TGTGCCAGCAGCCAATCCTGGGTTGATACGCAGTATTTT
CDR3: CASSQSWVDTQYF

size: few
V: TRBV5-1
J: TRBJ2-5
D: NA
DNA: TGCGCCAGCAGCACCAGCCGGGCCCGGACCCAAGAGACCCAGTACTTC
CDR3: CASSTSRARTQETQYF

size: many
V: TRBV12-3/TRBV12-4
J: TRBJ1-1
D: NA
DNA: TGTGCCAGCAGTCTCCTGGAGAACACTGAAGCTTTCTTT
CDR3: CASSLLENTEAFF

size: NA
V: TRBV28
J: TRBJ1-4
D: NA
DNA: TGTGCCAGCAGTTATTTAACAACTAATGAAAAACTGTTTTTT
CDR3: CASSYLTTNEKLFF

size: few
V: TRBV3-1
J: TRBJ1-4
D: TRBD1
DNA: TGTGCCAGCAGCCTACAGGGGGCTGGCAAACTGTTTTTT
CDR3: CASSLQGAGKLFF

size: few
V: TRBV24-1
J: TRBJ2-1
D: TRBD2
DNA: TGTGCCACCAGTGCTAGCGGGAGGTGGAATGAGCAGTTCTTC
CDR3: CATSASGRWNEQFF

size: few
V: TRBV5-6
J: TRBJ1-2
D: TRBD1
DNA: TGTGCCAGCAGCCCTAGACAGGGTGGTGGCTACACCTTC
CDR3: CASSPRQGGGYTF

size: once
V: TRBV11-2
J: TRBJ2-3
D: NA
DNA: TGTGCCAGCAGCGCCGGACCCGCTAGCCCATCAGATACGCAGTATTTT
CDR3: CASSAGPASPSDTQYF

size: few
V: TRBV20-1
J: TRBJ2-2
D: NA
DNA: TGCAGTGCTAAATTCGGCCTAGGTCACACCGGGGAGCTGTTTTTT
CDR3: CSAKFGLGHTGELFF

size: NA
V: TRBV20-1
J: TRBJ2-7
D: NA
DNA: TGCAGTGCTAGAGGACAGGCCGACTCCTACGAGCAGTACTTC
CDR3: CSARGQADSYEQYF

size: few
V: TRBV25-1
J: TRBJ1-6
D: NA
DNA: TGTGCCAGCAGCAGGGGAACGGGGTATAATTCACCCCTCCACTTT
CDR3: CASSRGTGYNSPLHF

size: many
V: TRBV4-3
J: TRBJ2-2
D: TRBD2
DNA: TGCGCCAGCAGCCGAACAGGTGGACTAGCCACACACACGAACACCGGGGAGCTGTTTTTT
CDR3: CASSRTGGLATHTNTGELFF

size: few
V: TRBV6-5
J: TRBJ1-2
D: TRBD1
DNA: TGTGCCAGCAGTTATCGTGGCCAGGGGGTCTATGGCTACACCTTC
CDR3: CASSYRGQGVYGYTF

size: few
V: TRBV20-1
J: TRBJ2-2
D: NA
DNA: TGCAGTGCTAGACGCGGGACTTCCGGGGAGCTGTTTTTT
CDR3: CSARRGTSGELFF